Listed here are 32 T cell receptor beta chains from one sample, sequenced in a study of Graves' ophthalmopathy and Graves' hyperthyroidism. Amplification from RNA transcripts yielded the TCR beta CDR3 regions. First-round RT-PCR employed HTBI primers, with a second-round multiplex PCR after it. Each CDR3 protein is one row after TCRdb ran MiXCR on the multiplex PCR reads. The sample shows 650,000 to 800,000 distinct CDR3 sequences, 35% to 50% of them seen only once. Source material: peripheral blood. The receptors stem from an adult man with Graves' ophthalmopathy.

The chain links TRBV7-9 to TRBJ1-2; TRBD1 is a possible D gene (5 bases). This CDR3 is built from 14 residues. From germline, CDR1 is SEHNR and CDR2 FQNEAQ (reference sequence). The germline V and J ends were trimmed by 2 bases and 2 bases, with 9 bases remaining between them. CDR3 sequence (DNA): TGTGCCAGCAGCTTATCAGGGAAGAACTATGGCTACACCTTC. It codes for CASSLSGKNYGYTF.

Points on this clonotype: A read error may account for a junction end that differs from germline. The V call is TRBV12-3 or TRBV12-4, the J call TRBJ1-3; the match to TRBD1 covers 7 bases. This CDR3 has 17 amino acids. The CDR3 DNA is TGTGCCGGCAGTACACGTTACCGGGGGACAGAAGGAAACACCATATATTTT. Its translation is CAGSTRYRGTEGNTIYF.

The rearrangement uses TRBV6-5 and TRBJ2-7, with D maybe TRBD2 (6 bases). This CDR3 contains 15 residues. Germline CDR1 and CDR2: MNHEY and SVGAGI. Trimming took off 1 base at V and 4 bases at J, with 14 bases between the two ends. Here the CDR3 DNA reads TGTGCCAGCAGTTACTTAGCGCCTAGCGTGTACGAGCAGTACTTC. Translated, it gives CASSYLAPSVYEQYF.

The V and J genes are TRBV12-3 or TRBV12-4 and TRBJ2-2; 10 bases line up with TRBD1. The CDR3 is 16 amino acids. The CDR3 protein is CASGATGGANTGELFF. The CDR3 DNA is TGTGCTAGTGGTGCGACAGGGGGCGCCAACACCGGGGAGCTGTTTTTT.

Notes on this clonotype: The germline gene is not matched at one end of the junction; a read error may be the cause. The chain joins TRBV6-5 to TRBJ2-5; TRBD2 aligns across 13 bases. Gene TRBJ2-7 matches the end of the DNA better, so the J call may be wrong. CDR1 MNHEY and CDR2 SVGAGI come from the germline V gene. There are 14 residues in the CDR3. The CDR3: CAISGLAGVPEQYF. Written as DNA, the CDR3 is TGTGCCATCAGTGGACTAGCGGGAGTTCCCGAGCAGTACTTC.

This clonotype has a count of ten or more. The chain recombines TRBV7-3 with TRBJ2-2; TRBD1 agrees at 8 bases. Germline CDR1 reads SGHTA; CDR2 reads FQGTGA. The CDR3 covers 15 residues. Unmatched junction bases numbered 7, after V lost 4 bases and J lost 6 bases. CDR3 nucleotide sequence: TGTGCCAGCAGCTACGCAGGGGGCGACGCCGGGGAGCTGTTTTTT. As protein: CASSYAGGDAGELFF.

This clonotype was observed at least ten times. This chain connects TRBV7-6 to TRBJ2-5; perhaps TRBD2 as D (5 bases). This CDR3 contains 12 residues. The germline gives CDR1 SGHVS, CDR2 FNYEAQ. The ends were cut back, 5 bases at V and 2 bases at J, with 6 bases in the middle. Written as DNA, the CDR3 is TGTGCCAGCAGCCGGACTCAAGAGACCCAGTACTTC. It encodes CASSRTQETQYF.

This clonotype was seen at least ten times. V gene TRBV25-1 combines with J gene TRBJ2-5, with a possible D match to TRBD2 (5 bases). Between the trimmed V and J ends, which lost 0 bases and 5 bases, there was a span of 13 bases. Germline CDR1 is MGHDK and CDR2 is SYGVNS. The CDR3 covers 15 residues. The CDR3 protein is CASSEYEGVMETQYF. Here the CDR3 DNA reads TGTGCCAGCAGTGAATACGAGGGAGTAATGGAGACCCAGTACTTC.

The chain carries TRBV3-1 and TRBJ1-1; TRBD1 matches 8 bases. V dropped 4 bases and J dropped 2; count of bases not matched to a gene: 12. The germline gives CDR1 LGHDT, CDR2 YNNKEL (reference sequence). CDR3 size: 17 residues. The CDR3 loop is CASSPGPPDRANTEAFF. CDR3 bases: TGTGCCAGCAGCCCAGGCCCCCCGGACAGGGCAAACACTGAAGCTTTCTTT.

This sequence joins TRBV7-9 and TRBJ2-6; D remains unclear. Trimming took off 5 bases at V and 4 bases at J, with 12 bases between the two ends. This CDR3 has 15 residues. Germline CDR1 and CDR2: SEHNR and FQNEAQ (reference sequence). DNA for the CDR3: TGTGCCAGCAGCGTAGAGGCGTCCGGGGCCAACGTCCTGACTTTC. It codes for CASSVEASGANVLTF. The full variable domain, its missing parts supplied by reference TRBV7-9 and TRBJ2-6, is DTGVSQNPRHKITKRGQNVTFRCDPISEHNRLYWYRQTLGQGPEFLTYFQNEAQLEKSRLLSDRFSAERPKGSFSTLEIQRTEQGDSAMYLCASSVEASGANVLTFGAGSRLTVL.

This clonotype was counted once. This rearrangement joins TRBV7-8 to TRBJ1-1, with D perhaps TRBD1 (6 bases). V was pared by 3 bases and J by 2 bases, with 16 bases between. This CDR3 region has 16 residues. Germline values: CDR1 SGHVS, CDR2 FQNEAQ. The CDR3 loop reads CASSLRTATDNTEAFF. The CDR3 nucleotides read TGTGCCAGCAGCTTGAGGACAGCGACAGACAACACTGAAGCTTTCTTT.

In its sample, this clonotype was seen many times. The chain's CDR3 is CAISESNPGTGVPSTEAFF. The CDR3 nucleotides are TGTGCCATCAGTGAGTCGAACCCCGGGACAGGGGTCCCGAGCACTGAAGCTTTCTTT. V and J are TRBV10-3 and TRBJ1-1, with 10 bases fitting TRBD1. There are 19 residues in the CDR3. CDR1 is ENHRY and CDR2 is SYGVKD in the germline V gene. The J segment lost 4 bases and the V segment lost 0 bases, leaving 14 bases of the junction unmatched.

The CDR3 DNA follows: TGTGCCAGCAGAGGGACAGGGGCGGCCAACGAGCAGTACTTC. As protein: CASRGTGAANEQYF. The chain combines TRBV2 with TRBJ2-7, with 10 positions matching TRBD1. The trim removed 6 bases at V and 5 bases at J, leaving 7 bases unmatched. The germline V gene has CDR1 SNHLY and CDR2 FYNNEI. The CDR3 is made up of 14 amino acids.

About this clonotype: A read error may explain this, as a much larger clone is one base away. The V call is TRBV7-8, the J call TRBJ2-5; a weak D match, TRBD2 (5 bases). The germline gives CDR1 SGHVS, CDR2 FQNEAQ. The CDR3 has 15 amino acids. CDR3 sequence reads: CASSQDSGNQGTQYF. The CDR3 nucleotides read TGCGCCAGCAGCCAAGATTCGGGGAACCAAGGGACCCAGTACTTC.

This clonotype was counted once. This chain uses TRBV11-2 with TRBJ2-6; D call uncertain. The CDR3 consists of 13 residues. The V gene lost 8 bases and the J gene lost 4 bases, with 9 bases spanning the gap. CDR1 SGHAT and CDR2 FQNNGV come from the germline V gene. CDR3 sequence reads: CASWTTGANVLTF. CDR3 DNA sequence: TGTGCCAGCTGGACGACAGGGGCCAACGTCCTGACTTTC.

In this sample, this clonotype turned up many times. A read error may account for a junction end that differs from germline. The gene calls are TRBV10-3 and TRBJ1-2; 8 bases align to TRBD1. The CDR3 runs to 15 residues. The germline CDR1 and CDR2 sequences are ENHRY and SYGVKD. The CDR3 sequence is CASSEAGQVEYGYTF. In DNA form, the CDR3 reads TGTGCCAGCAGTGAAGCGGGACAGGTAGAATATGGCTACACCTTC.

CDR3 sequence reads: CASSDRTATYEQYF. The CDR3 DNA follows: TGTGCCAGCAGTGACAGGACCGCTACCTACGAGCAGTACTTC. This chain connects TRBV2 to TRBJ2-7; D remains unclear. Trimming took 3 bases from V and 2 from J, leaving 11 bases between them. Germline V gene sequence: CDR1 SNHLY, CDR2 FYNNEI. The CDR3 consists of 14 residues.

Concerning this clonotype itself: At one end, the junction sequence differs from germline, possibly due to a read error. This chain links TRBV24-1 with TRBJ2-2; 9 bases align to TRBD1. This CDR3 contains 15 residues. Germline-derived CDR1 and CDR2 are KGHDR and SFDVKD. The CDR3, as DNA: TGTGCCACCAGTGACCGCGGACAGGGGTACAATGAGCAGTTTTTT. It is translated as CATSDRGQGYNEQFF.

This clonotype was seen a single time. The chain couples TRBV5-1 to TRBJ2-7, with 8 nucleotides matching TRBD1. J lost 7 bases, V lost 4 bases, and 10 bases had no gene match. Germline V gene data show CDR1 as SGHRS and CDR2 as YFSETQ. This CDR3 region has 14 residues. As DNA, the CDR3 is TGCGCCAGCAGCCAAGGACAGGGTTTAAGGGAGCAGTACTTC. Protein: CASSQGQGLREQYF.

Points on this clonotype: At one of its ends the junction is not consistent with the germline gene, which may arise from a read error. The gene calls are TRBV5-1 and TRBJ1-1; maybe TRBD1 (6 bases). Germline CDR1 is SGHRS and CDR2 is YFSETQ. The CDR3 consists of 13 residues. CDR3 loop: CASTPSGGTQAFF. The CDR3 DNA is TGTGCCAGCACCCCCAGCGGGGGCACTCAAGCTTTCTTT.

This clonotype was observed a single time. This rearrangement joins TRBV10-3 to TRBJ2-5, with 8 nucleotides matching TRBD2. After removal of 6 bases from V and 7 bases from J, the junction contained 10 bases not matched to a gene. CDR1 and CDR2 (germline): ENHRY, SYGVKD. CDR3 length: 14 amino acids. The CDR3 spells CAISGGGTSGTQYF. The CDR3 DNA sequence: TGTGCCATCAGCGGCGGGGGGACATCAGGGACCCAGTACTTC.

This clonotype has more than one count but fewer than ten. The chain combines TRBV9 with TRBJ1-1; 8 bases fit TRBD1. The CDR3 covers 15 residues. The J segment lost 4 bases and the V segment lost 3 bases, leaving 8 bases of the junction unmatched. Germline CDR1 reads SGDLS; CDR2 reads YYNGEE. This CDR3 is CASSAPGGLSTEAFF. In DNA, the CDR3 is TGTGCCAGCAGCGCTCCAGGGGGCTTGAGCACTGAAGCTTTCTTT.

This clonotype was observed a handful of times. This chain connects TRBV29-1 to TRBJ2-5; TRBD2 agrees at 14 bases. Unmatched junction bases numbered 2, after V lost 4 bases and J lost 4 bases. CDR1 SQVTM and CDR2 ANQGSEA come from the germline V gene. This CDR3 region has 14 residues. CDR3 loop: CSVAGLAGVETQYF. CDR3 nucleotide sequence: TGCAGCGTTGCGGGACTAGCGGGGGTAGAGACCCAGTACTTC.

In this sample, this clonotype turned up once. The V call is TRBV7-6, the J call TRBJ1-2; 8 bases align to TRBD1. With V trimmed by 1 base and J by 5 bases, 6 bases remained unmatched. The germline gives CDR1 SGHVS, CDR2 FNYEAQ. The CDR3 totals 15 residues. CDR3 loop: CASSLDAGGHYGYTF. The DNA for the CDR3 is TGTGCCAGCAGCTTAGATGCAGGGGGCCATTATGGCTACACCTTC.

The J gene is TRBJ2-3, the V gene TRBV29-1, with 10 bases identical to TRBD2. The V segment lost 8 bases and the J segment 1 base; nucleotides outside the gene matches: 3. The length of the CDR3 is 13 residues. Germline CDR1 and CDR2: SQVTM and ANQGSEA. The CDR3 region has the DNA TGCAGCCTTCTAGCGGGGGGCACAGATACGCAGTATTTT. It specifies CSLLAGGTDTQYF.

Many counts were recorded for this clonotype. This rearrangement joins TRBV5-4 to TRBJ1-3, with D maybe TRBD1 (5 bases). V gave up 4 bases and J gave up 4 bases, with 15 bases separating them. The length of the CDR3 is 15 residues. Germline V CDR1 and CDR2: SGHNT, YYREEE (reference sequence). The CDR3 DNA follows: TGTGCCAGCAGCCAAGATCAGGGAAGAGGAAACACCATATATTTT. Translated, it gives CASSQDQGRGNTIYF.

This clonotype was detected ten times or more. CDR3 residues: CASSVAPGQLFSGANVLTF. In DNA form, the CDR3 reads TGTGCCAGCAGCGTGGCCCCGGGACAGCTATTTTCTGGGGCCAACGTCCTGACTTTC. The chain links TRBV9 to TRBJ2-6, with 7 nucleotides matching TRBD1. Trimming cost V 2 bases and J 1 base; bases outside gene matches: 12. The CDR3 totals 19 residues. Germline assignment: CDR1 SGDLS and CDR2 YYNGEE.

This clonotype was counted ten times or more. The CDR3, as DNA: TGTGCCAGCACCTTGGGGATCTCTGGGGCCAACGTCCTGACTTTC. Protein sequence: CASTLGISGANVLTF. The chain employs TRBV12-3 or TRBV12-4 and TRBJ2-6; D unclear. V dropped 7 bases and J dropped 0 bases, with 10 bases sitting between them. CDR3 length: 15 amino acids.

This clonotype appeared many times. V and J are TRBV5-8 and TRBJ2-7, with a tentative D call TRBD1 (6 bases). This CDR3 has 16 amino acids. Trimming cost V 0 bases and J 1 base, with 14 bases left between them. The germline gives CDR1 SGHTS, CDR2 YDEGEE. CDR3 region: CASSLEQGMRSYEQYF. The CDR3 DNA reads as TGTGCCAGCAGCTTGGAGCAGGGGATGAGATCCTACGAGCAGTACTTC.

The DNA for the CDR3 is TGTGCCATCAGTGAGTCGGACGGAGCCCCCTATGGCTACACCATATATTTT. Translation gives CAISESDGAPYGYTIYF. The chain links TRBV10-3 to TRBJ1-3; D call uncertain. Germline CDR1 ENHRY, CDR2 SYGVKD. This CDR3 is built from 17 residues. V was pared by 0 bases and J by 8 bases, with 20 bases between.

A remark on this clonotype: Given a much more abundant clone one base away, this may be a read error. The chain employs TRBV11-2 and TRBJ2-7; 7 positions match TRBD1. Germline-derived CDR1 and CDR2 are SGHAT and FQNNGV. CDR3 length: 14 amino acids. CDR3 DNA: TGCGCCAGCAGCCAAGGCCACAGGGGTTACGAGCAGTACTTC. The encoded protein is CASSQGHRGYEQYF.

This clonotype has ten or more counts. Here the CDR3 reads CASSLGDYPYEQYF. The CDR3 DNA reads TGTGCCAGCAGCTTAGGGGATTACCCTTACGAGCAGTACTTC. The chain uses TRBV7-6 and TRBJ2-7; D call uncertain. The CDR3 spans 14 residues. The V end was cut by 1 base, the J end by 4 bases, with 11 bases between. The V gene's germline CDR1 is SGHVS and CDR2 FNYEAQ.